This T cell receptor (beta chain) was sequenced for a study of T-cell memory formation after mild COVID-19. CDR1 is SEHNR and CDR2 is FQNEAQ in the germline V gene (reference sequence). Trimming removed 10 bases from V and 0 bases from J, with 12 bases in between. The CDR3 runs to 14 residues. From the 5' RACE reads, TCRdb called clonotypes with MiXCR, one entry per CDR3 protein. The sample consists of 350,000 to 400,000 distinct CDR3 sequences, about an eighth of them appearing once. The table lists this clonotype with a few counts. The sequence was collected from a man aged 18 to 30 who had mild COVID-19 (a few samples of this study predate the infection). Cell type and time point are not known. The specimen was PBMCs or a T cell subset sorted from them (not recorded which). This chain uses TRBV7-9 with TRBJ2-2, with D unresolved. CDR3 sequence (DNA): TGTGCCAACACGCCGTACGCGAACACCGGGGAGCTGTTTTTT. Residues: CANTPYANTGELFF.